The present T cell receptor (beta chain) was sequenced within a study of control samples from healthy donors and cancer patients (dated by TCRdb to 2018 to 2020). The receptor library was made with the immunoSEQ multiplex PCR assay. In its TCRdb copy, this immuneACCESS table keeps in-frame sequences only and misses some clones. Where compared with another copy, unresolved V genes explain less than half of these, and the others have no known cause. Present in this sample are some 28,000 clones, 79% of which were seen just once. The ten largest clonotypes hold roughly a fifth of the sample. About this clone: Its antigen specificity is not known. No per-base quality is available; no much larger clone lies one base away.

The CDR3 contains 17 residues, cysteine and phenylalanine counted. The CDR3 DNA has 51 bases and is translated from base 1. V loses 2 bases, J loses 3 bases, and the germline ends lie 17 bases apart. In the germline V gene, CDR1 corresponds to MNHEY and CDR2 to SVGEGT. Source material: PBMCs. This clonotype was sampled from a man in his fifties or sixties with head and neck cancer. Recombination linked TRBV6-2 or TRBV6-3 to TRBJ2-1; possibly the D gene is TRBD1, per 5 matching bases. DNA sequence: TGTGCCAGCAGTTACGACCCAAGGGGCAGTAACTACAATGAGCAGTTCTTC. This encodes CASSYDPRGSNYNEQFF.